This T cell receptor (beta chain) came from a study of blood T cell repertoires in COVID-19. Overall study context: Samples representing acute and convalescent COVID-19 were sourced from the United States, Italy and Spain. PBMCs, B-cell-depleted T cells, or T cells were the source of the cDNA or gDNA that made up the material.

This CDR3 has 15 residues. The V and J ends lost 0 bases and 5 bases respectively, with 10 bases between them. Germline assignment: CDR1 KGHSH and CDR2 LQKENI. Study processing details: Reference gene primers were amplified, and this amplification served to estimate nucleated cell counts. Data came from immunoSEQ multiplex PCR; TCRdb stores just in-frame clones and leaves some out. The V and J calls and the clone size are those of that table, but D and trimming were determined from the DNA. The sample shows about 120,000 clones, roughly four fifths of them seen only once. The rearrangement uses TRBV18 and TRBJ1-4, with D tentatively TRBD1 (5 bases). The receptor comes from a human donor in a cohort sampled during active COVID-19. The material sequenced was peripheral blood. The CDR3 nucleotides read TGTGCCAGCTCACCACCGGAGGGACGAAATGAAAAACTGTTTTTT. Translation: CASSPPEGRNEKLFF.